The rows below give T cell receptor beta chains drawn from one sample of a study of T-cell memory formation after mild COVID-19. A single record per CDR3 protein comes from TCRdb applying MiXCR to the 5' RACE reads. Of around 500,000 distinct CDR3 sequences detected, approximately 18% appear once; the ten largest clones hold roughly an eighth. The sample consisted of PBMCs or a T cell subset sorted from them (not recorded which). The receptors shown here come from an adult woman who had mild COVID-19 (a few samples of this study predate the infection). Cell type and time point are not known. CDR3s include the opening cysteine and the closing phenylalanine or tryptophan. The D gene is left open where the match is weak.

CASRRTSVAGYNEQFF	TRBV27	TRBJ2-1	TRBD2
CASMTGDNEQFF	TRBV2	TRBJ2-1	TRBD1
CASSLEREETQYF	TRBV11-3	TRBJ2-5	NA
CSATGGVNYGYTF	TRBV20-1	TRBJ1-2	NA
CASSQDDGVGETQYF	TRBV4-1	TRBJ2-5	NA
CASSSRRNEQFF	TRBV5-1	TRBJ2-1	NA
CASSSTLVGRGGPDTQYF	TRBV7-9	TRBJ2-3	TRBD2
CASSWRRGTYEQYF	TRBV5-5	TRBJ2-7	NA
CASSPYSYEQYF	TRBV11-3	TRBJ2-7	NA
CASRKGEGLSNQPQHF	TRBV12-3/TRBV12-4	TRBJ1-5	NA
CASSSSLSGIQYNEQFF	TRBV12-3/TRBV12-4	TRBJ2-1	NA